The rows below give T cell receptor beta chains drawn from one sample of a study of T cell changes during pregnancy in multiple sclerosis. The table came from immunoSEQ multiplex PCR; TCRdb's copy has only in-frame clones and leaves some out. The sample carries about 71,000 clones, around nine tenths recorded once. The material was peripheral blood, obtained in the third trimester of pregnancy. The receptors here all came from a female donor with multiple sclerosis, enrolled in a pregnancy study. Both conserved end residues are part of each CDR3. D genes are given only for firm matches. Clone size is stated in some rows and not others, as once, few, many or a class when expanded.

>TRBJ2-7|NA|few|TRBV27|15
CASRFRVALAYEQYF
TGTGCCAGCAGATTCAGGGTGGCTCTAGCCTACGAGCAGTACTTC
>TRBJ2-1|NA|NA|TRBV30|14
CAWSVSGTYNEQFF
TGTGCCTGGAGTGTAAGTGGGACTTACAATGAGCAGTTCTTC
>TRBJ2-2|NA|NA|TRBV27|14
CASSLGGRAGELFF
TGTGCCAGCAGTTTAGGAGGGCGGGCCGGGGAGCTGTTTTTT
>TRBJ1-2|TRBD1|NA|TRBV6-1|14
CASRDRGTNYGYTF
TGTGCCAGCAGAGACAGGGGCACTAACTATGGCTACACCTTC
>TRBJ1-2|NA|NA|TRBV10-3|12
CAIRKQGHGYTF
TGTGCCATCAGAAAGCAGGGTCATGGCTACACCTTC
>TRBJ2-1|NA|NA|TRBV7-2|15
CAAPTRLSSYNEQFF
TGTGCCGCTCCCACCCGCTTGAGCTCCTACAATGAGCAGTTCTTC
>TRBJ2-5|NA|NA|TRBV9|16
CASSGTGVPSMETQYF
TGTGCCAGCAGCGGAACGGGAGTACCGTCGATGGAGACCCAGTACTTC
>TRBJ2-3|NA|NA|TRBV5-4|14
CASRSGGDTDTQYF
TGTGCCAGCAGGTCGGGCGGGGACACAGATACGCAGTATTTT
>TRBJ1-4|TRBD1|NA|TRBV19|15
CASSTSGGGNEKLFF
TGTGCCAGTAGTACTTCAGGGGGTGGTAATGAAAAACTGTTTTTT
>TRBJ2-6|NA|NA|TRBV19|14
CASRSGSGANVLTF
TGTGCCAGTAGATCAGGGTCCGGGGCCAACGTCCTGACTTTC
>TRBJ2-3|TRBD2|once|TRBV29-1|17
CSVLRTSGSLVTDTQYF
TGCAGCGTTCTTCGGACTAGCGGGAGTTTAGTTACAGATACGCAGTATTTT
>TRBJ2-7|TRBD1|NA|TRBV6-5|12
CASSRQGAEQYF
TGTGCCAGCAGCCGACAGGGAGCCGAGCAGTACTTC
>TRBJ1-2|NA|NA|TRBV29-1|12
CSAKAGGGGYTF
TGCAGCGCCAAGGCGGGTGGCGGTGGCTACACCTTC
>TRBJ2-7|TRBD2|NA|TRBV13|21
CASSLRPKTSGSNPYSYEQYF
TGTGCCAGCAGCTTACGCCCGAAAACTAGCGGGAGTAACCCCTACTCCTACGAGCAGTACTTC
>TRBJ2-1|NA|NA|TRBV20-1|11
CSVDSGNEQFF
TGCAGTGTTGATAGCGGCAATGAGCAGTTCTTC
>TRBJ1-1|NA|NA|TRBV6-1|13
CAGQDRMNTEAFF
TGTGCCGGCCAGGACAGAATGAACACTGAAGCTTTCTTT
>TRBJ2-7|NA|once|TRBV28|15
CASSSTQAGPNEQYF
TGTGCCAGCAGTTCCACCCAAGCTGGTCCCAACGAGCAGTACTTC
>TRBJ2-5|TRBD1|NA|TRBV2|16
CASSYNIGGSQETQYF
TGTGCCAGCAGTTATAATATAGGGGGCAGCCAAGAGACCCAGTACTTC
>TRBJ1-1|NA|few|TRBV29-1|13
CSVERGQNTEAFF
TGCAGCGTTGAAAGGGGACAGAACACTGAAGCTTTCTTT
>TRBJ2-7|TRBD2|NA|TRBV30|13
CAWVLAGTYEQYF
TGTGCCTGGGTACTAGCGGGAACCTACGAGCAGTACTTC
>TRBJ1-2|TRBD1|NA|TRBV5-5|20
CASSLAVAGGRLGANYGYTF
TGTGCCAGCAGCTTGGCCGTCGCAGGGGGTCGCCTCGGAGCTAACTATGGCTACACCTTC
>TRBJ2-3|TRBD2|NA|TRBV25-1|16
CASSPMGSGSADTQYF
TGTGCCAGCTCACCCATGGGTAGCGGGAGCGCAGATACGCAGTATTTT
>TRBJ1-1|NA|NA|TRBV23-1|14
CASTPRGRNTEAFF
TGCGCCAGCACCCCCAGAGGGAGGAACACTGAAGCTTTCTTT
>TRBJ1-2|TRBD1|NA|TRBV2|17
CASSEEGTGALNYGYTF
TGTGCCAGCAGCGAGGAGGGGACAGGGGCCCTGAACTATGGCTACACCTTC
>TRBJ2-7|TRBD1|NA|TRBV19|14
CASSHGTGTYEQYF
TGTGCCAGTAGTCACGGGACAGGGACCTACGAGCAGTACTTC
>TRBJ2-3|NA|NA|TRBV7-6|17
CASSLGLPGDSTDTQYF
TGTGCCAGCAGCTTAGGTCTCCCCGGGGATAGCACAGATACGCAGTATTTT
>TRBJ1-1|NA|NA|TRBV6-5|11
CASFRNTEAFF
TGTGCCAGCTTCCGGAACACTGAAGCTTTCTTT
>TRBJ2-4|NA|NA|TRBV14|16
CASSQEDSLAKNIQYF
TGTGCCAGCAGCCAAGAGGACAGTCTAGCCAAAAACATTCAGTACTTC
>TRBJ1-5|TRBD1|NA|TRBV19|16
CASSSGRDREDQPQHF
TGTGCCAGCAGTAGCGGACGGGACAGGGAAGATCAGCCCCAGCATTTT
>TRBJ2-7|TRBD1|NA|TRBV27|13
CATRGRPLNEQYF
TGTGCCACCAGGGGGCGCCCTCTGAACGAGCAGTACTTC
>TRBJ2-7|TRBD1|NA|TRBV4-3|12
CASSPLGQGKYF
TGCGCCAGCAGCCCACTAGGACAGGGGAAGTACTTC
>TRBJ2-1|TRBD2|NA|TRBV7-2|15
CASSHGGLAGTEQFF
TGTGCCAGCAGCCATGGGGGACTAGCGGGAACTGAGCAGTTCTTC
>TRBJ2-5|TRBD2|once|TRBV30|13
CAWGTSGGETQYF
TGTGCCTGGGGGACTAGCGGGGGCGAGACCCAGTACTTC